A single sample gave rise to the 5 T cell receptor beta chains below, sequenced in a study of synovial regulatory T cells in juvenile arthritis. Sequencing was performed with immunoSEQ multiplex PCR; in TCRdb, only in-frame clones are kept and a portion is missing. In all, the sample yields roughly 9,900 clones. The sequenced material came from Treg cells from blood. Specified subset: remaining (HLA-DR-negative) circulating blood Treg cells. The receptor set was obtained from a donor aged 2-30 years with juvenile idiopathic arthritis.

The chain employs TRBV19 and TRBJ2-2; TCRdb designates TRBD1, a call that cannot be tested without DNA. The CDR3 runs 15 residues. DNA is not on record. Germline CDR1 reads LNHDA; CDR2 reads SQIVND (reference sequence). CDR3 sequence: CASRWTGDSTGELFF. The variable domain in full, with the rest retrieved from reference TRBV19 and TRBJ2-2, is DGGITQSPKYLFRKEGQNVTLSCEQNLNHDAMYWYRQDPGQGLRLIYYSQIVNDFQKGDIAEGYSVSREKKESFPLTVTSAQKNPTAFYLCASRWTGDSTGELFFGEGSRLTVL.

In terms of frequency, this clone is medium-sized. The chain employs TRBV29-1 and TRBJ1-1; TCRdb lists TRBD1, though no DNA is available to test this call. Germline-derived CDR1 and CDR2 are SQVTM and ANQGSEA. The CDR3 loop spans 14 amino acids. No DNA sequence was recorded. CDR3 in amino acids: CSVNGQVDYAEAFF.

The CDR3 loop is CASRTLEPDTQYF. This rearrangement joins TRBV6-1 to TRBJ2-3; TCRdb names TRBD2, which stays unverified in the absence of DNA. The CDR3 has 13 residues. DNA is not on record. Germline CDR1 and CDR2: MNHNS and SASEGT.

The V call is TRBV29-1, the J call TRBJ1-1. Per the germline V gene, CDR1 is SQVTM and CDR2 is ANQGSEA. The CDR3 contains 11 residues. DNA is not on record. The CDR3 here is CSVERGLEAFF.

The CDR3 is CSVGPRGYEQYF. The V call is TRBV29-1, the J call TRBJ2-7; TCRdb reports TRBD2, a call that lacks DNA to check it against. CDR1 SQVTM and CDR2 ANQGSEA come from the germline V gene. The CDR3 loop spans 12 amino acids. The protein alone is recorded here.